Shown below are 4 T cell receptor beta chains from a single sample sequenced in a study of cytomegalovirus exposure and HLA in healthy donors. A multiplex PCR was run with 60 Vbeta primers and 13 Jbeta primers. Clones were sequenced by immunoSEQ multiplex PCR, and TCRdb holds only the in-frame ones, with some missing. The profile covers 85,000 to 130,000 clones, with over 75% appearing a single time and about 5.3% taken by the ten largest. Sequenced material: PBMCs. These TCRs come from a man between 60 and 70 years old in good health and CMV-seropositive.

This clone has just one count. The V call is TRBV7-7, the J call TRBJ2-2, with D tentatively TRBD1 (6 bases). V gave up 2 bases and J gave up 0 bases, with 7 bases separating them. From germline, CDR1 is SSHAT and CDR2 FNYEAQ (reference sequence). The CDR3 spans 15 residues. As DNA, the CDR3 is TGTGCCAGCAGCTTACGGACAGCGAACACCGGGGAGCTGTTTTTT. This codes for CASSLRTANTGELFF. Full variable domain (outside the CDR3, taken from reference TRBV7-7 and TRBJ2-2): GAGVSQSPRYKVTKRGQDVTLRCDPISSHATLYWYQQALGQGPEFLTYFNYEAQPDKSGLPSDRFSAERPEGSISTLTIQRTEQRDSAMYRCASSLRTANTGELFFGEGSRLTVL.

This clone has only a few counts. V usage is TRBV27 and J usage is TRBJ2-1, with TRBD1 identical over 8 bases. Germline CDR1 reads MNHEY; CDR2 reads SMNVEV (reference sequence). This CDR3 spans 15 amino acids. V shed 5 bases, J shed 2 bases, and the junction held 5 bases outside the gene matches. The CDR3 DNA reads TGTGCCAGCAGTCCGGACAGGGCGGCCTACAATGAGCAGTTCTTC. It translates to CASSPDRAAYNEQFF.

The rearrangement joins TRBV19 to TRBJ2-6, with 7 nucleotides matching TRBD2. Trimming removed 10 bases from V and 2 bases from J; junction bases left unmatched: 20. Per the germline V gene, CDR1 is LNHDA and CDR2 is SQIVND (reference sequence). The CDR3 covers 19 residues. The CDR3 DNA sequence: TGTGCCACTTCGGGGGGAGGTCAAAAGGACTACCCTGGGGCCAACGTCCTGACTTTC. Protein sequence: CATSGGGQKDYPGANVLTF.

The chain is built from TRBV27 and TRBJ2-3, with D tentatively TRBD1 (5 bases). Germline loops: CDR1 MNHEY, CDR2 SMNVEV (reference sequence). The CDR3 runs 15 residues. The V end was cut by 0 bases, the J end by 2 bases, with 9 bases between. Here the CDR3 reads CASSLSWGTTDTQYF. In nucleotides, the CDR3 is TGTGCCAGCAGTTTATCGTGGGGCACCACAGATACGCAGTATTTT.